This T cell receptor (beta chain) was sequenced during a study of type 1 regulatory T cells. Looking at the study overall: T-allo10 is an in vitro-generated, Tr1-enriched CD4 T cell product specific for alloantigen.

V lost 4 bases and J lost 4; bases outside the gene matches: 6. CDR3 size: 15 residues. From germline, CDR1 is LNHDA and CDR2 SQIVND (reference sequence). The graft donor-derived T-allo10 cells reportedly recognize host alloantigens, are anergic, and suppress alloantigen-specifically. The sample holds many counts of this clonotype. Its antigen is not identified. TCRdb fed the reads into MiXCR, producing one record per CDR3 protein. The data show about 5,800 distinct CDR3 sequences, with approximately 25% seen just once and more than 7% held by the top ten. The chain combines TRBV19 with TRBJ1-5, with 8 bases fitting TRBD1. What was sequenced was cultured T cells, either the whole culture or a sorted T cell fraction (not recorded which). Sample subset: Tr1-enriched cell product generated in vitro against host alloantigens. The TCR was taken from a human donor in good health. In nucleotides, the CDR3 is TGTGCCAGTAGTACAACAGGGGGGAGGAATCAGCCCCAGCATTTT. As protein: CASSTTGGRNQPQHF.